These 22 T cell receptor beta chains originate from one sample sequenced in a study of regulatory T cells in long-lasting Graves disease. Investigators prepared the TCR beta libraries by applying iRepertoire HTBI primers and Arm-PCR of CDR3 regions. TCRdb analysed the multiplex PCR reads with MiXCR anew, one entry per CDR3 protein. Here the sample spans 400,000 to 550,000 distinct CDR3 sequences, about 15% being singletons. The time point denotes: newly diagnosed GD, antithyroid drugs for less than 3 months. From RNA extracted from PBMCs, the TCR library was made. The data also belong to a second study, concerning T cells in Graves' hyperthyroidism and ophthalmopathy.

The sequenced sample was peripheral blood mononuclear cells (PBMCs), obtained at new diagnosis, from a patient treated with antithyroid drugs. Receptor source: a woman in her thirties with Graves disease.

Many counts were recorded for this clonotype. V usage is TRBV9 and J usage is TRBJ2-5, with TRBD2 matching 7 bases. Germline CDR1 is SGDLS and CDR2 is YYNGEE. The CDR3 loop spans 14 amino acids. The trim removed 5 bases at V and 1 base at J, leaving 5 bases unmatched. The CDR3 DNA reads TGTGCCAGCAGTGGGGGGAGGGGCCAAGAGACCCAGTACTTC. Amino acid sequence: CASSGGRGQETQYF.

In its sample, this clonotype was seen a few times. The chain uses TRBV27 and TRBJ2-1; weak D call: TRBD2 (5 bases). The CDR3 consists of 15 residues. The germline gives CDR1 MNHEY, CDR2 SMNVEV (reference sequence). The V gene lost 4 bases and the J gene lost 6 bases, with 16 bases spanning the gap. CDR3 nucleotides: TGTGCCAGCAGTTCCCCCTCAAGAGGGATCAATGAGCAGTTCTTC. This encodes CASSSPSRGINEQFF.

In its sample, this clonotype was seen many times. The junction shows a germline mismatch at one end, possibly a read error. The J gene is TRBJ2-3, the V gene TRBV5-1, with D possibly TRBD2 on 6 matching bases. The CDR3 is 15 residues long. In germline, CDR1 is SGHRS, CDR2 YFSETQ. In DNA form, the CDR3 reads TGCGCCAGCAGCTTGGCCGAAACTAGCAAAGATACGCAGTATTTT. Its protein is CASSLAETSKDTQYF.

This clonotype has only a few counts. The chain is built from TRBV13 and TRBJ1-4; possible D gene TRBD1, 6 bases. CDR1 is PRHDT, CDR2 FYEKMQ, per germline (reference sequence). CDR3 size: 16 residues. Trimming shortened V by 5 bases and J by 2 bases, and 15 bases separated the two germline ends. The CDR3 spells CASSPVWGLTNEKLFF. CDR3 bases: TGTGCCAGCAGCCCGGTGTGGGGGCTTACTAATGAAAAACTGTTTTTT.

The genes are TRBV13 and TRBJ2-7; 14 positions agree with TRBD2. Germline V lookup: CDR1 PRHDT, CDR2 FYEKMQ (reference sequence). The length of the CDR3 is 15 residues. Trimming took 5 bases from V and 7 from J; bases not matched to a gene: 7. The CDR3 protein is CASSGGLAGVQEQYF. The CDR3 DNA is TGTGCCAGCAGCGGGGGACTAGCGGGAGTTCAAGAGCAGTACTTC.

This rearrangement joins TRBV29-1 to TRBJ1-5; 7 bases fit TRBD1. The CDR3 spans 13 residues. Germline V CDR1 and CDR2: SQVTM, ANQGSEA. With 0 bases clipped from V and 10 bases from J, the junction kept 6 bases outside the gene matches. CDR3 in amino acids: CSVEEGAGGPQHF. CDR3 DNA: TGCAGCGTTGAAGAAGGGGCAGGGGGACCCCAGCATTTT.

This clonotype was detected only a few times. The genes are TRBV20-1 and TRBJ2-3, with 8 bases that match TRBD2. The germline V gene encodes CDR1 DFQATT and CDR2 SNEGSKA (reference sequence). The trim removed 0 bases at V and 4 bases at J, leaving 9 bases unmatched. CDR3 length: 16 residues. CDR3 sequence reads: CSARDFTSGPADTQYF. The DNA for the CDR3 is TGCAGTGCTAGAGATTTTACTAGCGGCCCTGCAGATACGCAGTATTTT.

The chain joins TRBV15 to TRBJ2-3; no clear D. There are 13 residues in the CDR3. Deletions cut 0 bases from V and 5 bases from J, with 6 bases between. Germline CDR1 LNHNV, CDR2 YYDKDF (reference sequence). CDR3 sequence reads: CATSRDSEDTQYF. The DNA of the CDR3 is TGTGCCACCAGCAGAGACTCGGAAGATACGCAGTATTTT. Based on the CDR3 plus reference TRBV15 and TRBJ2-3, the full variable domain is DAMVIQNPRYQVTQFGKPVTLSCSQTLNHNVMYWYQQKSSQAPKLLFHYYDKDFNNEADTPDNFQSRRPNTSFCFLDIRSPGLGDTAMYLCATSRDSEDTQYFGPGTRLTVL.

This clonotype was recorded at least ten times. This sequence joins TRBV7-2 and TRBJ2-5; TRBD2 is a possible D gene (6 bases). Trimming pared 5 bases from V and 1 base from J, leaving 14 bases between. CDR1 and CDR2 from the germline V gene are SGHTA and FQGNSA. This CDR3 has 15 amino acids. The CDR3 sequence: CASSRDSDPQETQYF. Written as DNA, the CDR3 is TGTGCCAGCAGCCGGGACTCTGACCCCCAAGAGACCCAGTACTTC.

The V call is TRBV11-2, the J call TRBJ2-7; the D gene is possibly TRBD2 (6 bases). Germline CDR1 SGHAT, CDR2 FQNNGV. The CDR3 contains 15 residues. Trimming stripped 4 bases from V and 9 bases from J, with 22 bases between. The CDR3 bases are TGTGCCAGCAGCTCGCTAGCGAGTAACACCTCGGGGCAGTACTTC. Its protein product is CASSSLASNTSGQYF. Looking up the rest from reference TRBV11-2 and TRBJ2-7 gives the full variable domain: EAGVAQSPRYKIIEKRQSVAFWCNPISGHATLYWYQQILGQGPKLLIQFQNNGVVDDSQLPKDRFSAERLKGVDSTLKIQPAKLEDSAVYLCASSSLASNTSGQYFGPGTRLTVT.

The J gene is TRBJ1-5, the V gene TRBV24-1; TRBD1 matches 8 bases. CDR1 KGHDR and CDR2 SFDVKD come from the germline V gene. Trimming at V came to 3 bases and at J to 2 bases, leaving 5 bases not matched to a gene. CDR3 length: 16 residues. The CDR3: CATSDAQGQGNQPQHF. CDR3 sequence (DNA): TGTGCCACCAGTGATGCTCAGGGACAGGGCAATCAGCCCCAGCATTTT.

V usage is TRBV6-5 and J usage is TRBJ1-1, with 9 bases identical to TRBD1. The CDR3 has 14 residues. Unmatched junction bases numbered 2, after V lost 2 bases and J lost 4 bases. CDR1 is MNHEY, CDR2 SVGAGI, per germline. This CDR3 reads CASSYVDRGTEAFF. As DNA, the CDR3 is TGTGCCAGCAGTTACGTGGACAGGGGCACTGAAGCTTTCTTT.

This clonotype was observed a handful of times. The rearrangement links TRBV7-9 to TRBJ1-5; D is possibly TRBD1 (6 bases). The CDR3 is made up of 13 amino acids. The germline CDR1 and CDR2 sequences are SEHNR and FQNEAQ (reference sequence). V was cut by 4 bases and J by 4 bases, with 8 bases left in between. Written as DNA, the CDR3 is TGTGCCAGCAGCTCGGGACATAATCAGCCCCAGCATTTT. Residues: CASSSGHNQPQHF.

In this sample, this clonotype turned up many times. This chain joins TRBV27 and TRBJ1-5; 7 bases are a match to TRBD1. In germline, CDR1 is MNHEY, CDR2 SMNVEV (reference sequence). J lost 0 bases, V lost 0 bases, and 2 bases had no gene match. CDR3 size: 16 residues. The DNA of the CDR3 is TGTGCCAGCAGTTTATCGACAGGGAGTAGCAATCAGCCCCAGCATTTT. This translates into CASSLSTGSSNQPQHF.

This clonotype was seen a handful of times. The genes are TRBV4-2 and TRBJ1-3; no clear D gene. V was trimmed by 0 bases and J by 0 bases, leaving 18 bases between them. The CDR3 extends over 19 amino acids. Germline CDR1 is LGHNA and CDR2 is YNFKEQ. The CDR3 sequence is CASSQDEGRNINSGNTIYF. The CDR3 region has the DNA TGTGCCAGCAGCCAAGATGAAGGCAGGAACATCAACTCTGGAAACACCATATATTTT.

In this sample, this clonotype turned up many times. This chain uses TRBV18 with TRBJ1-1; a weak D match, TRBD1 (5 bases). Trimming removed 3 bases from V and 4 bases from J, with 18 bases in between. The CDR3 contains 16 residues. Germline assignment: CDR1 KGHSH and CDR2 LQKENI. The CDR3 coding sequence is TGTGCCAGCTCACCCCCGGACACGCGGCCGTTCACTGAAGCTTTCTTT. It codes for CASSPPDTRPFTEAFF.

There are many counts of this clonotype. The V call is TRBV7-9, the J call TRBJ2-1; perhaps TRBD2 as D (5 bases). The CDR3 runs to 15 residues. The V gene's germline CDR1 is SEHNR and CDR2 FQNEAQ (reference sequence). V was cut by 7 bases and J by 7 bases, with 20 bases left in between. The DNA for the CDR3 is TGTGCCAGCACACTAGGCCCCGCCGTTATGAATGAGCAGTTCTTC. It encodes CASTLGPAVMNEQFF.

As regards this clonotype: With a far larger clone one base away, a read error is the likely cause. J is TRBJ2-1 and V is TRBV11-2; 8 bases agree with TRBD1. CDR3 size: 16 residues. Per germline, CDR1 SGHAT and CDR2 FQNNGV. CDR3 in DNA: TGTGCCAGCGGCTTAGATTCGGGACAGGTGTACAATGAGCAGTTCTTC. Protein sequence: CASGLDSGQVYNEQFF.

The sample holds many counts of this clonotype. V gene TRBV2 combines with J gene TRBJ2-3; D not certain. Germline lookup yields CDR1 SNHLY and CDR2 FYNNEI. V was trimmed by 1 base and J by 4 bases, leaving 18 bases between them. This CDR3 has 17 residues. The CDR3 coding sequence is TGTGCCAGCAGTGAAGTTGGCTACCCGACAAAGCCAGATACGCAGTATTTT. Translation gives CASSEVGYPTKPDTQYF.

The V gene is TRBV7-9, the J gene TRBJ2-3; 10 bases match TRBD2. The V gene end was trimmed by 5 bases and the J gene end by 2 bases; junction bases not matched to a gene: 10. Per the germline V gene, CDR1 is SEHNR and CDR2 is FQNEAQ (reference sequence). There are 17 residues in the CDR3. The CDR3 DNA follows: TGTGCCAGCAGCCGCAGAAGCGGGAGGGCCCTCACAGATACGCAGTATTTT. Its translation: CASSRRSGRALTDTQYF.

This clonotype was seen a few times. The chain has TRBV7-9 and TRBJ2-5, with D unclear. Trimming left V 3 bases short and J 5 bases short, with 13 bases between. The CDR3 covers 14 residues. Germline V gene data show CDR1 as SEHNR and CDR2 as FQNEAQ (reference sequence). The CDR3 is CASSFSRSQETQYF. The DNA of the CDR3 is TGTGCCAGCAGCTTCTCGAGATCCCAGGAGACCCAGTACTTC.

The chain recombines TRBV10-1 with TRBJ2-1, with D uncertain. Per the germline V gene, CDR1 is WNHNN and CDR2 is SYGVQD (reference sequence). The CDR3 is 12 residues long. Trimming pared 3 bases from V and 10 bases from J, leaving 10 bases between. This CDR3 reads CASSDSGREQFF. CDR3 DNA sequence: TGCGCCAGCAGTGATTCCGGAAGGGAGCAGTTCTTC.